This T cell receptor (beta chain) was recovered during a study of T cells in severe cutaneous drug reactions. Turning to the study itself: RegiSCAR criteria gave all enrolled patients a probable or definite SJS/TEN or DRESS diagnosis.

The germline V gene encodes CDR1 LNHDA and CDR2 SQIVND (reference sequence). This CDR3 is built from 14 residues. Carbamazepine had induced Stevens-Johnson syndrome or toxic epidermal necrolysis in the sequenced donors. A remark on this clonotype: Antigen unknown.

The study, taken as a whole, reports: One public TCRbeta CDR3 appeared in all seven blister samples, averaging 13.57%. In carbamazepine-induced Stevens-Johnson syndrome or toxic epidermal necrolysis, TRBV12-4 averaged about 31% in blister cells and 4.5% to 6.5% in PBMC.

The iRepertoire multiplex PCR system with TCR subtype-specific primers built both bulk and single-cell libraries. Roughly 90-500 ng of RNA per sample was bulk library input. TCRdb re-analyzed the multiplex PCR reads; it lists each CDR3 protein once, without DNA. Here the sample table reports about 21,000 distinct CDR3 sequences. Sequenced input: PBMCs. The sequence was collected from a human donor with toxic epidermal necrolysis, a severe cutaneous drug reaction. The chain couples TRBV19 to TRBJ2-4; without DNA, the TCRdb call of TRBD1 cannot be checked. CDR3 region: CASRGTGGRNIQYF.